A selection of T cell receptor beta chains follows, all from one sample in a study of graft-versus-host responses after intestinal transplantation. Assay used: immunoSEQ multiplex PCR; TCRdb lists only in-frame clones, some missing. This table has under 100,000 clones, roughly 91% appearing once. No antigen has been identified for these receptors. Here the sequenced sample was unstimulated CD8+ T cells sorted from spleen or lymph node cells, taken before transplant. Every receptor here comes from a human donor who was the organ donor for an intestinal transplant. Both conserved end residues are trimmed from each CDR3. D genes are given only for firm matches.

d_gene | v_gene | CDR3aa
TRBD2 | TRBV13 | ASSVERGTISDTQY
TRBD1 | TRBV7-2 | ASSVDPGQGAYEQY
- | TRBV6-5 | ASSYSLGSHGYT
TRBD1 | TRBV19 | ASSLGQGADEQY
- | TRBV6-1 | ASRARPYPGTIY
- | TRBV9 | ASSVEGSEGEQY
- | TRBV27 | ASSPRWGRAEQY
TRBD1 | TRBV30 | AWSPGGTQY
- | TRBV9 | ASSPVMNTEAF
- | TRBV7-9 | ASSFSGEGDPQH
TRBD2 | TRBV7-2 | ASSLIAVGGKY
TRBD1 | TRBV7-9 | ASSLDRGEHYGYT
TRBD2 | TRBV19 | AVLAGGPNEQF
- | TRBV2 | ATLAPVYNEQF
TRBD1 | TRBV6-1 | ASSTRQGVGYEQY
- | TRBV4-1 | ASSQGAAGTGELF
TRBD1 | TRBV28 | ASSQDKQGAFYEQY
- | TRBV19 | ASSRPGRDSLMCGYT
TRBD2 | TRBV4-2 | ASSQDSTSGNHEQY
- | TRBV4-3 | ASSQDPWGPYAGEQY
- | TRBV15 | ATSGRGYEQY
- | TRBV4-1 | ASSLGDRYPPYEQY
- | TRBV27 | ASSLYGGGETQY
TRBD2 | TRBV2 | ASGGTTGTDTQY
- | TRBV10-3 | AISDIAPKTDTQY
- | TRBV7-3 | ASSLTSARDPADNEQF
- | TRBV7-9 | ASSWVSRDGYT
TRBD2 | TRBV4-1 | ASSSRTSGGDRPF
- | TRBV28 | ASSFISTHSYNEQF
- | TRBV28 | ASSLEENRSYNSPLH
TRBD2 | TRBV4-3 | ASSQDTAGITDTQY
- | TRBV5-4 | ASSLARDTPYEQY
TRBD2 | TRBV5-6 | ASSLGTSSIPLYEQF
- | TRBV7-6 | ASSFTASRGKETQY
TRBD2 | TRBV9 | ASSPREGRNEQF
TRBD2 | TRBV7-9 | ASSPALAGVHTGELF
- | TRBV19 | ASSVTHYTEAF
- | TRBV7-9 | ASSLGVNFQY
TRBD2 | TRBV7-6 | ASSLSGLARVGTDTQY
- | TRBV27 | ASSSLSGARHYGYT
- | TRBV13 | ASSLGQAPTYEQY
TRBD1 | TRBV29-1 | SVEGWGQGTSNGLWAWGYT
TRBD2 | TRBV4-3 | ASSPGGGTQY
- | TRBV9 | ASSETGTQSNEKLF
TRBD2 | TRBV6-5 | ASSPGTTYNEQF
- | TRBV7-8 | ASSLDPGLVYGYT
- | TRBV7-3 | ASSSDSSSYNEQF
- | TRBV27 | ASSPLLGAGSYEQY
TRBD1 | TRBV7-9 | ASSPGTETRGAF
- | TRBV9 | ASSVGEISTDTQY
- | TRBV19 | ASSIGVGQPQH